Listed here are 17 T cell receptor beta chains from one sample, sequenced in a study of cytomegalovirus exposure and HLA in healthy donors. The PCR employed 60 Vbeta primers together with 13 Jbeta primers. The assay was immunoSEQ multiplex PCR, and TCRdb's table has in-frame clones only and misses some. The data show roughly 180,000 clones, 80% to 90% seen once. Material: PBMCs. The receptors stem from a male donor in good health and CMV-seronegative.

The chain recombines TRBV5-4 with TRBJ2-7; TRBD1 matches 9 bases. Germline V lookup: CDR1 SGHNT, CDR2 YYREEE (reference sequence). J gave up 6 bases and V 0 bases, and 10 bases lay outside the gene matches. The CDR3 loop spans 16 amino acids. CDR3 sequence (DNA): TGTGCCAGCAGCTTGGTTCAACGGACAGGGGCCTCCGAGCAGTACTTC. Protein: CASSLVQRTGASEQYF.

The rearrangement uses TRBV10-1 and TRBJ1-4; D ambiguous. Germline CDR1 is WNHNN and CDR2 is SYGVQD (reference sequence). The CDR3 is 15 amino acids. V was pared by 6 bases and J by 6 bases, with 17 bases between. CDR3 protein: CASRASGPIDEKLFF. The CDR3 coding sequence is TGCGCCAGCAGAGCAAGCGGGCCCATCGATGAAAAACTGTTTTTT.

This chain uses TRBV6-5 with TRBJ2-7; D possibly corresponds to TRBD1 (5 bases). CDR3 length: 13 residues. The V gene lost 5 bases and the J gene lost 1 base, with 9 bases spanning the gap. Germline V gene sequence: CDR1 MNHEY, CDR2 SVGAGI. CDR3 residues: CASSIPGSYEQYF. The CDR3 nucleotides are TGTGCCAGCAGTATCCCAGGGTCCTACGAGCAGTACTTC.

The CDR3 nucleotides are TGTGCCAGCTCACCACCGGACAGGGACAGTCAGCCCCAGCATTTT. As protein: CASSPPDRDSQPQHF. The rearrangement uses TRBV18 and TRBJ1-5; 8 bases line up with TRBD1. CDR1 KGHSH and CDR2 LQKENI come from the germline V gene. This CDR3 contains 15 residues. With V trimmed by 0 bases and J by 6 bases, 4 bases remained unmatched. Using reference TRBV18 and TRBJ1-5 for the parts outside the CDR3, the full variable domain is NAGVMQNPRHLVRRRGQEARLRCSPMKGHSHVYWYRQLPEEGLKFMVYLQKENIIDESGMPKERFSAEFPKEGPSILRIQQVVRGDSAAYFCASSPPDRDSQPQHFGDGTRLSIL.

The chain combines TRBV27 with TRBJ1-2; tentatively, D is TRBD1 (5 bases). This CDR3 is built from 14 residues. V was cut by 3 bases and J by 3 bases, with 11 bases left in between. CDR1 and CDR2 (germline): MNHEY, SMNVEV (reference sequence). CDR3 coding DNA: TGTGCCAGCAGTTTGGGTGGGGGGGACTATGGCTACACCTTC. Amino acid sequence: CASSLGGGDYGYTF.

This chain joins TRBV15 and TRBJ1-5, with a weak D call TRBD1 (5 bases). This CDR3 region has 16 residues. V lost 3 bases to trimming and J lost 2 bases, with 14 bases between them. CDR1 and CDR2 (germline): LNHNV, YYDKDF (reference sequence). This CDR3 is CATSRGGFIGNQPQHF. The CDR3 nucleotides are TGTGCCACCAGCAGGGGGGGTTTTATCGGCAATCAGCCCCAGCATTTT.

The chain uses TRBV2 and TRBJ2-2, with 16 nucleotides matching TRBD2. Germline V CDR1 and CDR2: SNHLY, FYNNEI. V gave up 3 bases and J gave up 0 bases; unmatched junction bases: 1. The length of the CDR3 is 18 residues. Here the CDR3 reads CASSDGTSGRANTGELFF. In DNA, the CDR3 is TGTGCCAGCAGTGATGGGACTAGCGGGAGGGCGAACACCGGGGAGCTGTTTTTT.

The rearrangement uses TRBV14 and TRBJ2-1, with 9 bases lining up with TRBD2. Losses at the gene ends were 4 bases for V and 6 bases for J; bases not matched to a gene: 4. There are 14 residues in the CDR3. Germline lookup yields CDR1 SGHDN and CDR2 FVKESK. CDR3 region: CASSRLLAGNEQFF. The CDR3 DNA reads TGTGCCAGCAGCCGCCTACTAGCGGGCAATGAGCAGTTCTTC.

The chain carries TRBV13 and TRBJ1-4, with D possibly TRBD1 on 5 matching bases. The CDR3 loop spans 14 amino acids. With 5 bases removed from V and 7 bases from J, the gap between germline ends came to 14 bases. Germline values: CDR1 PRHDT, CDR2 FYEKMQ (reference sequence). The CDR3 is CASSAGGKSEKLFF. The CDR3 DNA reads TGTGCCAGCAGCGCGGGGGGAAAAAGTGAAAAACTGTTTTTT.

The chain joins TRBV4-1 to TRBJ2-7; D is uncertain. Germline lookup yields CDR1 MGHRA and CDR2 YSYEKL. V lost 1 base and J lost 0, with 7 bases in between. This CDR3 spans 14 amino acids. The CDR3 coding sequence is TGCGCCAGCAGCCAAGTAGAGTTCTCCTACGAGCAGTACTTC. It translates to CASSQVEFSYEQYF.

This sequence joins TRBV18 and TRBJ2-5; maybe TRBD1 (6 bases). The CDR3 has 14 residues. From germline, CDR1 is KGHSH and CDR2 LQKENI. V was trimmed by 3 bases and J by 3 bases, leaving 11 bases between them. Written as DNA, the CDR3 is TGTGCCAGCTCACCCCTTTCAGGGGAAGAGACCCAGTACTTC. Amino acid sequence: CASSPLSGEETQYF.

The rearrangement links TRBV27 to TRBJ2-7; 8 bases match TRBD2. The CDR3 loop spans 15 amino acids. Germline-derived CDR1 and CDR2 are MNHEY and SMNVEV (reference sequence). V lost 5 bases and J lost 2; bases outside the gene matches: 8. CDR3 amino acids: CASSPWNSGTYEQYF. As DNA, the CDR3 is TGTGCCAGCAGTCCCTGGAATAGCGGGACCTACGAGCAGTACTTC.

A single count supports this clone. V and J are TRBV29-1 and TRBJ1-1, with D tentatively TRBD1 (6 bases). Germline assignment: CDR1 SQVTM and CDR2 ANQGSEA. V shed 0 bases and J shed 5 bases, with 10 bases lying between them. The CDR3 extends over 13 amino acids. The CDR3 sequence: CSVEEGAGTEAFF. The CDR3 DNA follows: TGCAGCGTTGAAGAGGGGGCCGGTACTGAAGCTTTCTTT.

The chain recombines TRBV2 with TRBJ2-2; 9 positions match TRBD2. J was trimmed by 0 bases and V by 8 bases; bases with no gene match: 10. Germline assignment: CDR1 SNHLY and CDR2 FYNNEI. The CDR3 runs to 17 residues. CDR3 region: CASVGGLAIANTGELFF. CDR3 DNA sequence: TGTGCCAGCGTTGGGGGACTAGCAATTGCGAACACCGGGGAGCTGTTTTTT.

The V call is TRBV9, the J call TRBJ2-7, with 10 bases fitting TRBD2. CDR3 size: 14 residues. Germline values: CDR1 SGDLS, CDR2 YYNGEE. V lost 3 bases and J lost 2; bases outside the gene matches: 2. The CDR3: CASSESGRAYEQYF. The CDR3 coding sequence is TGTGCCAGCAGCGAGAGCGGGAGGGCCTACGAGCAGTACTTC.

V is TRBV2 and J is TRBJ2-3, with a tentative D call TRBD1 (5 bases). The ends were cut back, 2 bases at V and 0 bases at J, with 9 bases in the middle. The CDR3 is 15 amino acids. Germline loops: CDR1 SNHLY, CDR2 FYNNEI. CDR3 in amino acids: CASSEKGISTDTQYF. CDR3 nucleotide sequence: TGTGCCAGCAGTGAAAAGGGGATTAGCACAGATACGCAGTATTTT.

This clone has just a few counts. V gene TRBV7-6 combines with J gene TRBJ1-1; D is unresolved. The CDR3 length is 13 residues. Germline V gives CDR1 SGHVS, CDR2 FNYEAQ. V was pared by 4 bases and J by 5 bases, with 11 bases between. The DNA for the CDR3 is TGTGCCAGCAGCTACGATGTCCGGACTGAAGCTTTCTTT. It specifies CASSYDVRTEAFF. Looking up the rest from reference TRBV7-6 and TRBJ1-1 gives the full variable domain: GAGVSQSPRYKVTKRGQDVALRCDPISGHVSLYWYRQALGQGPEFLTYFNYEAQQDKSGLPNDRFSAERPEGSISTLTIQRTEQRDSAMYRCASSYDVRTEAFFGQGTRLTVV.